This entry lists 10 T cell receptor beta chains sequenced from one sample in a study of cytomegalovirus exposure and HLA in healthy donors. PCR amplification relied on 60 Vbeta primers (plus 13 Jbeta primers). Assay: immunoSEQ multiplex PCR; the TCRdb copy retains only in-frame clones and omits some. The repertoire holds roughly 150,000 clones, with roughly 77% as singletons. The source material was PBMCs. The receptors here all came from a man aged 18-30 years in good health and CMV-seropositive.

The chain joins TRBV6-5 to TRBJ1-1; a possible D gene is TRBD1 (5 bases). Per germline, CDR1 MNHEY and CDR2 SVGAGI. The ends were cut back, 2 bases at V and 4 bases at J, with 8 bases in the middle. The CDR3 loop spans 13 amino acids. DNA for the CDR3: TGTGCCAGCAGTTACCGACAGAGCACTGAAGCTTTCTTT. The encoded protein is CASSYRQSTEAFF.

About this clone itself: A read error may account for a junction end that differs from germline. The V gene is TRBV2, the J gene TRBJ1-2, with D unclear. Germline-derived CDR1 and CDR2 are SNHLY and FYNNEI. CDR3 size: 12 residues. CDR3: CASTPGIYGYPF. CDR3 sequence (DNA): TGTGCCAGCACCCCCGGGATCTATGGCTACCCCTTC.

The V call is TRBV11-2, the J call TRBJ2-7; 10 bases match TRBD2. V dropped 0 bases and J dropped 9; count of bases not matched to a gene: 11. Germline loops: CDR1 SGHAT, CDR2 FQNNGV. CDR3 length: 16 amino acids. The DNA for the CDR3 is TGTGCCAGCAGCTTAGATTTGGCTAGCGGGAGTGGAGGGCAGTACTTC. This translates into CASSLDLASGSGGQYF. The variable domain in full, completed from reference TRBV11-2 and TRBJ2-7, reads EAGVAQSPRYKIIEKRQSVAFWCNPISGHATLYWYQQILGQGPKLLIQFQNNGVVDDSQLPKDRFSAERLKGVDSTLKIQPAKLEDSAVYLCASSLDLASGSGGQYFGPGTRLTVT.

J is TRBJ1-1 and V is TRBV5-1; the match to TRBD1 covers 8 bases. This CDR3 spans 15 amino acids. V was pared by 4 bases and J by 1 base, with 6 bases of the junction left unmatched. In germline, CDR1 is SGHRS, CDR2 YFSETQ. The CDR3 DNA reads TGCGCCAGCAGCGTGACAGGGGAAAGGAACACTGAAGCTTTCTTT. It is translated as CASSVTGERNTEAFF. The full variable domain, rest sourced from reference TRBV5-1 and TRBJ1-1, is KAGVTQTPRYLIKTRGQQVTLSCSPISGHRSVSWYQQTPGQGLQFLFEYFSETQRNKGNFPGRFSGRQFSNSRSEMNVSTLELGDSALYLCASSVTGERNTEAFFGQGTRLTVV.

The chain uses TRBV5-8 and TRBJ2-5, with a tentative D call TRBD1 (5 bases). The germline V and J ends were trimmed by 1 base and 2 bases, with 9 bases remaining between them. This CDR3 is built from 14 residues. The germline V gene has CDR1 SGHTS and CDR2 YDEGEE. CDR3 DNA sequence: TGTGCCAGCAGCTTGTCGCACAGGCAAGAGACCCAGTACTTC. It encodes CASSLSHRQETQYF.

The chain has TRBV27 and TRBJ1-5; TRBD1 matches 8 bases. The germline V gene encodes CDR1 MNHEY and CDR2 SMNVEV (reference sequence). The CDR3 is 19 amino acids. The V and J ends lost 0 bases and 5 bases, in that order; junction bases with no gene match: 15. Here the CDR3 DNA reads TGTGCCAGCAGTTTATCGGTCCCGGGCAGGGGGCGAACTTATCAGCCCCAGCATTTT. Its translation: CASSLSVPGRGRTYQPQHF.

This sequence joins TRBV6-1 and TRBJ2-6, with TRBD2 matching over 7 bases. V shed 8 bases and J 4 bases; nucleotides not matched to a gene: 8. CDR1 and CDR2 from the germline V gene are MNHNS and SASEGT. The CDR3 is 15 amino acids. For the CDR3, the DNA is TGTGCCAGCTCCCTCGGGGGGTCAGGGGCCAACGTCCTGACTTTC. It codes for CASSLGGSGANVLTF.

The chain employs TRBV5-1 and TRBJ2-7, with 9 bases identical to TRBD1. Looked up from germline, CDR1 is SGHRS and CDR2 is YFSETQ. This CDR3 is built from 15 residues. Unmatched junction bases numbered 4, after V lost 0 bases and J lost 3 bases. CDR3 DNA sequence: TGCGCCAGCAGCTTGGTACCGGGACAGGGCTACGAGCAGTACTTC. Amino acids: CASSLVPGQGYEQYF.

The V and J genes are TRBV6-5 and TRBJ2-3; D call uncertain. The germline gives CDR1 MNHEY, CDR2 SVGAGI. CDR3 size: 12 residues. The V end was cut by 6 bases, the J end by 4 bases, with 8 bases between. In DNA form, the CDR3 reads TGTGCCAGCAGGTCCCCGGCAGATACGCAGTATTTT. It specifies CASRSPADTQYF.

The chain is built from TRBV28 and TRBJ1-5; a weak D match, TRBD1 (5 bases). Germline values: CDR1 MDHEN, CDR2 SYDVKM. V lost 5 bases and J 2 bases, leaving 19 bases between the germline ends. The CDR3 is 17 amino acids. The CDR3 nucleotides read TGTGCCAGCAGTCCGGGGGTCCTCGGTTCAGGCAATCAGCCCCAGCATTTT. Amino acids: CASSPGVLGSGNQPQHF.